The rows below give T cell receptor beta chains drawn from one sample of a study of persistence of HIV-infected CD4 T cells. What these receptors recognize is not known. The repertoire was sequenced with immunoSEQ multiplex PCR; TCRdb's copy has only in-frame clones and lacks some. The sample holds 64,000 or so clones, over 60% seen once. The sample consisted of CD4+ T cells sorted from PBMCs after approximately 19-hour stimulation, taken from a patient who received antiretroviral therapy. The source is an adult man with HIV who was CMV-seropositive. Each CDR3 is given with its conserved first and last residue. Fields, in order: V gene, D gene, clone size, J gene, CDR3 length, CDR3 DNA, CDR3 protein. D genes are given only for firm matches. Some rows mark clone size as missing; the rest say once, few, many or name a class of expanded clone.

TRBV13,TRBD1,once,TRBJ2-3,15,TGTGCCAGCAGCCCCCGACAGGGCAGCACAGATACGCAGTATTTT,CASSPRQGSTDTQYF
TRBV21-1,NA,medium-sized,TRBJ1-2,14,TGTGCCAGCAGCAAGGAAAGACAAGACTATGGCTACACCTTC,CASSKERQDYGYTF
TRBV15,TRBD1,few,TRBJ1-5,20,TGTGCCACCAGCAGCCCCGCTAAGGAACAGGGGTGGTATAGCAATCAGCCCCAGCATTTT,CATSSPAKEQGWYSNQPQHF
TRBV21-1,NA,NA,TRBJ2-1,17,TGTGCCAGCAGCCACACCCCCCCTAGATACTCCTACAATGAGCAGTTCTTC,CASSHTPPRYSYNEQFF
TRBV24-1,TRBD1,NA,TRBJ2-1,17,TGTGCCACCAGTGACGGGACAGGGTCATATTGGGTCAATGAGCAGTTCTTC,CATSDGTGSYWVNEQFF
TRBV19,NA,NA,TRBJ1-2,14,TGTGCCAGTCGACTTTCACCACAAATAACAGGCTACACCTTC,CASRLSPQITGYTF
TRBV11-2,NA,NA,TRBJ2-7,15,TGTGCCAGCAGCTTATCGAGGGGGGCCGGCTACGAGCAGTACTTC,CASSLSRGAGYEQYF
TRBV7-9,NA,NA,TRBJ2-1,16,TGTGCCAGCAGCTTAGCGCGCGGTAGCTATCTTGATGAGCAGTTCTTC,CASSLARGSYLDEQFF
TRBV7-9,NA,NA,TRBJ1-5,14,TGTGCCAGCAGCGCCGGGGGATTCAATCAGCCCCAGCATTTT,CASSAGGFNQPQHF
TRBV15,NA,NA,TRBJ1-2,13,TGTGCCACCAGCTTTGAGAAGGGGGGAGGCTACACCTTC,CATSFEKGGGYTF
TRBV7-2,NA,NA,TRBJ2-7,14,TGTGCCAGCAGCTTAACATGGCAGGCCTACGAGCAGTACTTC,CASSLTWQAYEQYF
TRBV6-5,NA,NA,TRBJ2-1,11,TGTGCCAGCCAATTCAACAATGAGCAGTTCTTC,CASQFNNEQFF
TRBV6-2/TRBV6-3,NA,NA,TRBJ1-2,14,TGTGCCAGCAGTGCCGCCGGACGATATTATGGCTACACCTTC,CASSAAGRYYGYTF
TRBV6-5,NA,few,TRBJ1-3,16,TGTGCCAGCAGTTTCTCGACGGTTTTCTCTGGAAACACCATATATTTT,CASSFSTVFSGNTIYF
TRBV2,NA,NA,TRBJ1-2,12,TGTGCCAGCAGGAGAGGACACGATGGCTACACCTTC,CASRRGHDGYTF
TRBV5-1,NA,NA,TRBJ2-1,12,TGCGCCAGCGCCCGCTCCTACAATGAGCAGTTCTTC,CASARSYNEQFF
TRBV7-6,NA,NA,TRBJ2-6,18,TGTGCCAGCAGCCCAGGCCCATCGACTAGCTCTGGGGCCAACGTCCTGACTTTC,CASSPGPSTSSGANVLTF
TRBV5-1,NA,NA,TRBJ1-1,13,TGCGCCAGCAGCCGCCAGGGAGGAACTGAAGCTTTCTTT,CASSRQGGTEAFF
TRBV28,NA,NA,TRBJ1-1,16,TGTGCCAGCATGGAGGGGGGAGGACGGGTGAACACTGAAGCTTTCTTT,CASMEGGGRVNTEAFF
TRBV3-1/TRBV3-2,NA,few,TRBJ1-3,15,TGTGCCAGCAGCCGAAGGGAAGGGGGTGGAAACACCATATATTTT,CASSRREGGGNTIYF
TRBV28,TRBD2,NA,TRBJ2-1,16,TGTGCCAGCAGTTTAAGGGAGGGAGGGTCCTACAATGAGCAGTTCTTC,CASSLREGGSYNEQFF
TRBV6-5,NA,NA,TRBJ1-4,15,TGTGCCAGCAGGCTGATTCCGGGACCTAATGAAAAACTGTTTTTT,CASRLIPGPNEKLFF
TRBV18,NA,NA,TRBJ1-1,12,TGTGCCAGCTCACGCCCGAACACTGAAGCTTTCTTT,CASSRPNTEAFF
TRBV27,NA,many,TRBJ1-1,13,TGTGCCAGCAGTTGGACTGGGGACACTGAAGCTTTCTTT,CASSWTGDTEAFF
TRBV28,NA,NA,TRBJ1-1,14,TGTGCCAGCAGTTTGACGATGGGCAACGCTGAAGCTTTCTTT,CASSLTMGNAEAFF
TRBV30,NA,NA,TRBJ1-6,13,TGTGCCTGGAGTGTACGGGACAATTCACCCCTCCACTTT,CAWSVRDNSPLHF
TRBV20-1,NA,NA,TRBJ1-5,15,TGCAGTGCTAGTAGCAGTTGGGCTCCTAATCAGCCCCAGCATTTT,CSASSSWAPNQPQHF
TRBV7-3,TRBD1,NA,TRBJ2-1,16,TGTGCCAGCAGCTCTAAAACAGGGGTAAAAAACGGTGAGCAGTTCTTC,CASSSKTGVKNGEQFF
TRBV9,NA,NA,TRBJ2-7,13,TGTGCCAGCAGCCCTGCCAACAGGGACGAGCAGTACTTC,CASSPANRDEQYF
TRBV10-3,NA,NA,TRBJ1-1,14,TGTGCCATCAATTTGGGGGGCCTGAACACTGAAGCTTTCTTT,CAINLGGLNTEAFF
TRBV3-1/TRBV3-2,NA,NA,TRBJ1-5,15,TGTGCCAGCAGCTCCGGGCTCTATAGCAATCAGCCCCAGCATTTT,CASSSGLYSNQPQHF
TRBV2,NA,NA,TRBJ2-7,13,TGTGCCAGCACTCCGACAGACTCCTACGAGCAGTACTTC,CASTPTDSYEQYF
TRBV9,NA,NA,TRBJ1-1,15,TGTGCCAGCAGCGTTGTGGGTACCTCGAACACTGAAGCTTTCTTT,CASSVVGTSNTEAFF
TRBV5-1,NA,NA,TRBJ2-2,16,TGCGCCAGCAGCTTGGGAGACTCGACCGGGACCGGGGAGCTGTTTTTT,CASSLGDSTGTGELFF
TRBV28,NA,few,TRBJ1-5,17,TGTGCCAGCAGTTTAAAGACAGGTGTATATAGCAATCAGCCCCAGCATTTT,CASSLKTGVYSNQPQHF
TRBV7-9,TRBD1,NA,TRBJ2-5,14,TGTGCCAGCAGCTTAGACCGGGGACAGGAGACCCAGTACTTC,CASSLDRGQETQYF
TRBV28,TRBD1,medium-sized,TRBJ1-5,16,TGTGCCAGCAGTGGGGACAGGGGTGTTGGCAATCAGCCCCAGCATTTT,CASSGDRGVGNQPQHF
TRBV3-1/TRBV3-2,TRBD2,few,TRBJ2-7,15,TGTGCCAGCAGCCAAGCTAGCGGCTACTCCTACGAGCAGTACTTC,CASSQASGYSYEQYF
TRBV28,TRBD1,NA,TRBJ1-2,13,TGTGCCAGCAGTTGGGACAGAGACTATGGCTACACCTTC,CASSWDRDYGYTF
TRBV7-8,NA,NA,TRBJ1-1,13,TGTGCCAGCACCTACATCCAGGCGACTGAAGCTTTCTTT,CASTYIQATEAFF
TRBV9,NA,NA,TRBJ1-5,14,TGTGCCAGCAGCGCTGGACACGGAAGTCAGCCCCAGCATTTT,CASSAGHGSQPQHF
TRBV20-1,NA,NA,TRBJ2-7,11,TGCACCATACAGGGGAGGTACGAGCAGTACTTC,CTIQGRYEQYF
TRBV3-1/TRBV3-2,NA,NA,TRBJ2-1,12,TGTGCCAGCAGCAAAGGAGGGAATGAGCAGTTCTTC,CASSKGGNEQFF
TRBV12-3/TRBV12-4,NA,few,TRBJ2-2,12,TGTGCCAGCAGCCCCAACACCGGGGAGCTGTTTTTT,CASSPNTGELFF
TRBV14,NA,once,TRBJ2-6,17,TGTGCCAGCAGCCCTTCGCTGCGTACGGCTGGGGCCAACGTCCTGACTTTC,CASSPSLRTAGANVLTF
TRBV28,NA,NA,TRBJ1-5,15,TGTGCCAGTACTAAGGGGGTAGTGGGCAATCAGCCCCAGCATTTT,CASTKGVVGNQPQHF
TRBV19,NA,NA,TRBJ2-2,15,TGTGCCAGTAGTATAGGGGGGCCGAACACCGGGGAGCTGTTTTTT,CASSIGGPNTGELFF